This TCR beta chain originates from a study of spatial heterogeneity in lung cancer. Trimming stripped 8 bases from V and 7 bases from J, with 11 bases between. Germline V gene lookup returns CDR1 ENHRY and CDR2 SYGVKD. The CDR3 extends over 11 amino acids. Time point in this sample: sample taken at primary tumor resection. Researchers sequenced whole RNA taken from tumor, nontumor lung or frozen PBMC without sorting. This clonotype came up many times. Via MiXCR, TCRdb re-called the 5' RACE reads, giving one row per CDR3 protein. The repertoire holds approximately 81,000 distinct CDR3 sequences, roughly 12% seen once, with under 5.5% in the top ten.

This material consisted of PBMCs, taken at surgery. The TCR originated in a male donor with early-stage non-small cell lung cancer. This chain joins TRBV10-3 and TRBJ1-2; D is uncertain. The CDR3 DNA is TGTGCCATCGCGGGTGCCGGTGGCTACACCTTC. It yields the protein CAIAGAGGYTF.